This T cell receptor beta chain appears in the sequencing data of a study of blood T cell repertoires in COVID-19. Study-wide context: T cells, B-cell-depleted T cells, or PBMCs provided the cDNA or gDNA that served as material.

Repertoires were generated with immunoSEQ multiplex PCR, while TCRdb's copy carries only in-frame clones and drops some. The profile shows fewer than 200,000 clones, more than 75% of them singletons. The V end was cut by 6 bases, the J end by 0 bases, with 8 bases between. Germline V gene sequence: CDR1 MDHEN, CDR2 SYDVKM. The CDR3 extends over 13 amino acids. The sequence was obtained from a man between 50 and 59 years old who had recovered from COVID-19. This sequence joins TRBV28 and TRBJ1-1; a weak D match, TRBD1 (5 bases). Input material: peripheral blood. The CDR3 DNA is TGTGCCAGCAGGACAGACATGAACACTGAAGCTTTCTTT. Translation: CASRTDMNTEAFF.